These 7 T cell receptor beta chains originate from one sample sequenced in a study of shared clonotypes between healthy human individuals. Produced via immunoSEQ multiplex PCR; TCRdb's table is partial and in-frame only. Among hundreds of thousands of clones, about 96% were seen once, and the ten largest hold approximately 0.06%. Sequencing input: naive CD4+ T cells sorted from blood. Subset in this sample: CD45RA+ positively selected. Receptors were obtained from a woman between 25 and 40 years old in good health.

Concerning this clone: At the DNA level, this CDR3 is encoded by other sequences in the same sample as well. This rearrangement joins TRBV5-1 to TRBJ2-7; 10 bases are a match to TRBD2. The CDR3 totals 15 residues. With V trimmed by 0 bases and J by 3 bases, 3 bases remained unmatched. Germline CDR1 SGHRS, CDR2 YFSETQ. The CDR3 here is CASSLVPSGSYEQYF. CDR3 bases: TGCGCCAGCAGCTTGGTCCCTAGCGGGAGCTACGAGCAGTACTTC.

The chain has TRBV5-4 and TRBJ2-7; 11 bases align to TRBD2. The CDR3 sequence is 15 residues long. J was trimmed by 3 bases and V by 4 bases; bases with no gene match: 6. Germline-derived CDR1 and CDR2 are SGHNT and YYREEE (reference sequence). CDR3 amino acids: CASSERTSGYYEQYF. Written as DNA, the CDR3 is TGTGCCAGCAGCGAACGGACTAGCGGGTACTACGAGCAGTACTTC.

V and J are TRBV11-2 and TRBJ1-6; D possibly corresponds to TRBD1 (6 bases). Trimming took off 6 bases at V and 7 bases at J, with 10 bases between the two ends. This CDR3 has 13 amino acids. Germline assignment: CDR1 SGHAT and CDR2 FQNNGV. The CDR3 sequence: CASRYTGNSPLHF. DNA of the CDR3: TGTGCCAGCAGATATACAGGGAATTCACCCCTCCACTTT. The whole variable domain, remainder taken from reference TRBV11-2 and TRBJ1-6, is EAGVAQSPRYKIIEKRQSVAFWCNPISGHATLYWYQQILGQGPKLLIQFQNNGVVDDSQLPKDRFSAERLKGVDSTLKIQPAKLEDSAVYLCASRYTGNSPLHFGNGTRLTVT.

The chain has TRBV11-2 and TRBJ2-5, with D tentatively TRBD1 or TRBD2 (5 bases each). The V gene lost 1 base and the J gene lost 5 bases, with 14 bases spanning the gap. The CDR3 totals 15 residues. Germline V CDR1 and CDR2: SGHAT, FQNNGV. The CDR3 loop reads CASSLGGGGPETQYF. Written as DNA, the CDR3 is TGTGCCAGCAGCTTAGGCGGTGGGGGTCCGGAGACCCAGTACTTC.

The chain employs TRBV20-1 and TRBJ2-7; D might be TRBD1 (5 bases). Germline CDR1 reads DFQATT; CDR2 reads SNEGSKA (reference sequence). The CDR3 spans 11 residues. V lost 6 bases to trimming and J lost 6 bases, with 12 bases between them. CDR3 bases: TGCAGTGCGCAGGGTGTCAGCGAGCAGTACTTC. Amino acids: CSAQGVSEQYF.

Only one count was recorded for this clone. The chain links TRBV15 to TRBJ1-5; TRBD1 agrees at 7 bases. Germline V gives CDR1 LNHNV, CDR2 YYDKDF (reference sequence). The J segment lost 3 bases and the V segment lost 3 bases, leaving 11 bases of the junction unmatched. CDR3 length: 17 residues. As DNA, the CDR3 is TGTGCCACCAGCAGTGGACTTGGGACAGTGGTCAATCAGCCCCAGCATTTT. As protein: CATSSGLGTVVNQPQHF.

CDR3: CASRSSGTGAYEQYF. The CDR3 DNA reads TGTGCCAGCAGAAGTTCCGGGACAGGGGCCTACGAGCAGTACTTC. The chain employs TRBV28 and TRBJ2-7; 10 nucleotides agree with TRBD1. The length of the CDR3 is 15 residues. Germline CDR1 is MDHEN and CDR2 is SYDVKM. Trimming took 6 bases from V and 2 from J; bases not matched to a gene: 7.